This record looks at one T cell receptor (beta chain) sequence and its context. CDR1 is MNHEY, CDR2 SVGAGI, per germline. The CDR3 totals 14 residues. The V end lost 5 bases, the J end lost 3 bases, and 11 bases lay between the germline ends. The sample originates from a study of blood T cell repertoires in COVID-19. Repertoires were generated with immunoSEQ multiplex PCR, while TCRdb's copy carries only in-frame clones and drops some. The data contain 200,000 to 250,000 clones, around nine tenths of them singletons. The sequencing sample was made of peripheral blood. This TCR derives from a woman aged 55 to 70 with acute or convalescent COVID-19. The genes are TRBV6-5 and TRBJ1-5; possibly TRBD1 for D (6 bases). The chain's CDR3 is CASSRGGDNQPQHF. DNA for the CDR3: TGTGCCAGCAGTAGGGGGGGAGACAATCAGCCCCAGCATTTT.